A selection of T cell receptor beta chains follows, all from one sample in a study of CD8 T cells in Susac syndrome. TCRdb re-analysed the immunoSEQ multiplex PCR reads in MiXCR, keeping a single row per CDR3 protein. The sample has 140,000 or so distinct CDR3 sequences, approximately 95% seen once; the top ten hold 0.07% to 0.1%. The source material was CD4+ T cells from PBMCs. The receptors shown here come from a human donor in good health. Each CDR3 is given with its conserved first and last residue. D genes are given only for firm matches.

D gene	V gene	J gene	CDR3 protein
-	TRBV5-1	TRBJ1-3	CASSLEDAGNTIYF
-	TRBV5-1	TRBJ2-3	CASSLEGSSTDTQYF
TRBD1	TRBV24-1	TRBJ1-1	CATSEGTGGRAEAFF
-	TRBV12-3/TRBV12-4	TRBJ2-3	CASSLMGSTDTQYF
TRBD1	TRBV28	TRBJ2-7	CASRPALTGAEQYF
-	TRBV7-2	TRBJ1-5	CASSSLQGPQPQHF
TRBD1	TRBV3-1	TRBJ2-3	CASSQGDREPRTDTQYF
TRBD1	TRBV4-1	TRBJ1-2	CASSQRTGGYGYTF
TRBD2	TRBV7-9	TRBJ2-1	CASILELAGVYNEQFF
-	TRBV6-1	TRBJ2-7	CASSPKGLSYEQYF
-	TRBV9	TRBJ1-1	CASSVDQVNTEAFF
TRBD1	TRBV6-5	TRBJ2-2	CASRGQGTGELFF
TRBD1	TRBV12-3/TRBV12-4	TRBJ2-2	CASSSPGTGGPTGELFF
TRBD2	TRBV24-1	TRBJ2-1	CATSDAPGTSGFQVDEQFF
-	TRBV5-1	TRBJ1-1	CASGRGWDTEAFF
-	TRBV5-1	TRBJ2-1	CASSLISKRSSYNEQFF
TRBD2	TRBV6-1	TRBJ2-2	CASRRAGDTGELFF
-	TRBV13	TRBJ2-1	CASSLGWPGPWHEQFF
TRBD1	TRBV20-1	TRBJ2-3	CSAQPQTGSTDTQYF
-	TRBV2	TRBJ2-3	CASSEGGYRTDTQYF
-	TRBV12-3/TRBV12-4	TRBJ2-5	CASSLAGGETQYF
-	TRBV12-3/TRBV12-4	TRBJ1-3	CASFGAGNTIYF
-	TRBV30	TRBJ2-1	CAWSATGLPTDEQFF
-	TRBV12-3/TRBV12-4	TRBJ2-5	CASSLTSRQETQYF
TRBD2	TRBV20-1	TRBJ2-5	CSASLVGTSGIGTQYF
-	TRBV14	TRBJ1-1	CASSQELGQGAFF
-	TRBV18	TRBJ1-3	CAGRRDSGNTIYF
-	TRBV12-3/TRBV12-4	TRBJ2-7	CASSPSTTYEQYF
-	TRBV29-1	TRBJ2-1	CSAQTDSSYNEQFF
TRBD2	TRBV9	TRBJ2-1	CASSVGLAGDLSYNEQFF
-	TRBV3-1	TRBJ1-2	CASSHQGRSYGYTF
TRBD1	TRBV7-2	TRBJ1-2	CASSPQTGVYGYTF
TRBD2	TRBV4-1	TRBJ2-2	CASSQGGLAGVGTGELFF
-	TRBV10-3	TRBJ2-1	CAIRTGTGGDEQFF
TRBD1	TRBV27	TRBJ2-7	CASSPGQGIDRQYF
-	TRBV6-5	TRBJ2-1	CASSYGAASSYNEQFF
-	TRBV18	TRBJ2-7	CASSPVPGTYEQYF
-	TRBV15	TRBJ2-7	CATSREPTAYEQYF
TRBD2	TRBV6-4	TRBJ2-3	CASSLAGGSTDTQYF
-	TRBV20-1	TRBJ1-1	CSARGRYTEAFF
-	TRBV7-2	TRBJ2-7	CASSLAAETYEQYF
-	TRBV18	TRBJ2-7	CASSPRHEYEQYF
TRBD1	TRBV27	TRBJ1-2	CASSLSRYRDRGRILEYGYTF
-	TRBV7-6	TRBJ2-2	CASSLYEATGELFF